This entry is about one TCR beta chain. Its target is unknown. Profiled with immunoSEQ multiplex PCR; TCRdb holds only in-frame clones, not every one. The data show roughly 76,000 clones, 70% to 75% seen once. In germline, CDR1 is SGHVS, CDR2 FQNEAQ. CDR3 size: 15 residues. The V and J ends lost 2 bases and 6 bases respectively, with 11 bases between them. The data are from a study of vaccination effects on CD4 cells after COVID-19. ViraFEST expansion of antigen-specific CD4+ T cells with viral peptide pools preceded sequencing. At the end of 9 to 11 days of culture, CD4+ T cells were isolated. Testing of the vaccine recipients showed negative nucleocapsid antibodies and no prior SARS-CoV-2 infection. In culture with roughly 10 IU/ml IL-2 and 9 to 10 ug/ml peptides, PBMC were grown at around 1.8 million per well. Researchers swapped half the medium for IL-2 medium on both days 3 and 7.

The sequence came from a human donor who received a COVID-19 vaccine. The sample here was CD4+ T cells from PBMCs cultured with HCoV-229E spike peptides, taken before COVID-19 vaccination. V and J are TRBV7-8 and TRBJ1-6, with D perhaps matching TRBD1 (6 bases). CDR3 amino acids: CASSLFVQGNSPLHF. Written as DNA, the CDR3 is TGTGCCAGCAGCTTATTCGTACAGGGTAATTCACCCCTCCACTTT.